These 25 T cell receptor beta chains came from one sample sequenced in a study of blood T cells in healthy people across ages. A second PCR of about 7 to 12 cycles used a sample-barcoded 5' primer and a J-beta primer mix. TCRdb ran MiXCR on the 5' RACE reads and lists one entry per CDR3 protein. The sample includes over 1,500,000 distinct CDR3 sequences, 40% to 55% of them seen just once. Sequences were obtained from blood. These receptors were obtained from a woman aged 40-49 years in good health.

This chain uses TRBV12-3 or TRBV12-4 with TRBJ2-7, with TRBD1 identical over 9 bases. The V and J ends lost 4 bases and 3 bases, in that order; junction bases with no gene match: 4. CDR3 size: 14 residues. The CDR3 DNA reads TGTGCCAGCAGTTCGACAGGGGGTCGCTACGAGCAGTACTTC. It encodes CASSSTGGRYEQYF.

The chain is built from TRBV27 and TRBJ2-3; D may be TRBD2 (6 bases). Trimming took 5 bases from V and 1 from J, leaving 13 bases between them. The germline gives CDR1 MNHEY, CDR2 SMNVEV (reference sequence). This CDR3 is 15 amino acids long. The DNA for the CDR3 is TGTGCCAGCAGTGCAGGAGGGACGGGCACAGATACGCAGTATTTT. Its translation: CASSAGGTGTDTQYF.

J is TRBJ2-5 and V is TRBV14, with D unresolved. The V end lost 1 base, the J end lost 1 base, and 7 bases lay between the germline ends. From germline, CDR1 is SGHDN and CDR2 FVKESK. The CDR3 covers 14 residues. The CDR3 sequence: CASSQVWSQETQYF. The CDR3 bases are TGTGCCAGCAGCCAAGTTTGGAGCCAAGAGACCCAGTACTTC.

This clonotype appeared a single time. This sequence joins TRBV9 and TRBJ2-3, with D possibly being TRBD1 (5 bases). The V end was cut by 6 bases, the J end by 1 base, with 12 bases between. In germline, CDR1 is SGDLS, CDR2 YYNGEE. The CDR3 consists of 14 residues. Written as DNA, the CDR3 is TGTGCCAGCACCGGAAGGGGCGGCACAGATACGCAGTATTTT. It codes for CASTGRGGTDTQYF.

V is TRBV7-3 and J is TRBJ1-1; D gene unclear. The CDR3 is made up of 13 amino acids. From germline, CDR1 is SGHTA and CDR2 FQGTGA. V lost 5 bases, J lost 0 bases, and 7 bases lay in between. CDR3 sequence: CASSDTLNTEAFF. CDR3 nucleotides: TGTGCCAGCAGCGATACCCTGAACACTGAAGCTTTCTTT.

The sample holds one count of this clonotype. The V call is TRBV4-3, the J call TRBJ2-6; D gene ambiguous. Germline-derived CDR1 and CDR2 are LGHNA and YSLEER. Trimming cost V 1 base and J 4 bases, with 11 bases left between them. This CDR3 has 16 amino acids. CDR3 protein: CASSQAAIVGANVLTF. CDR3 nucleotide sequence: TGCGCCAGCAGCCAAGCGGCGATAGTCGGGGCCAACGTCCTGACTTTC.

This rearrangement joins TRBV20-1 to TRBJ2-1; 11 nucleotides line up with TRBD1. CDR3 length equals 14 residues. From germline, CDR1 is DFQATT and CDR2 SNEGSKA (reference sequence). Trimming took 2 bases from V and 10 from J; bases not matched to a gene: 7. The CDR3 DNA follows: TGCAGTGCTAGACCCCGGGACAGGGGGAACGAGCAGTTCTTC. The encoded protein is CSARPRDRGNEQFF.

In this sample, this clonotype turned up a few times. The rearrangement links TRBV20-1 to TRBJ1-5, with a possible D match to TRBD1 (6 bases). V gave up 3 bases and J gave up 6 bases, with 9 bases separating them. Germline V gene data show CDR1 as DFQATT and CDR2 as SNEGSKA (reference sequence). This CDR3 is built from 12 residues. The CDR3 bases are TGCAGTGCTAGGGCAGGGGTTCAGCCCCAGCATTTT. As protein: CSARAGVQPQHF.

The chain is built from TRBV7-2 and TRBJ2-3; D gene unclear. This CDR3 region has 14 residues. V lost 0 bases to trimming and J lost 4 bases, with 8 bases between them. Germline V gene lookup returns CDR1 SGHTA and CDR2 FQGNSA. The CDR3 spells CASSLAAAADTQYF. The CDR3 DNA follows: TGTGCCAGCAGCTTAGCGGCGGCAGCAGATACGCAGTATTTT. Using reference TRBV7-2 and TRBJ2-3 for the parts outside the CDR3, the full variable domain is GAGVSQSPSNKVTEKGKDVELRCDPISGHTALYWYRQSLGQGLEFLIYFQGNSAPDKSGLPSDRFSAERTGGSVSTLTIQRTQQEDSAVYLCASSLAAAADTQYFGPGTRLTVL.

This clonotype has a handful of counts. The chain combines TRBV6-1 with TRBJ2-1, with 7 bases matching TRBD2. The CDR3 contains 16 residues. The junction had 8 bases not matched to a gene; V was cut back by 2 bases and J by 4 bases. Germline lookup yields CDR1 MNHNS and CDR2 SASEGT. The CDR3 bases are TGTGCCAGCAGTGAAATAGCGGGCACCCTATACAATGAGCAGTTCTTC. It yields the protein CASSEIAGTLYNEQFF.

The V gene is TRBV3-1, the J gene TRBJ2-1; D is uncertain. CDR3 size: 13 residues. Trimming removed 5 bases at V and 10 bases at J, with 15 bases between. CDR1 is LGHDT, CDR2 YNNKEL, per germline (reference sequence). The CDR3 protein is CASSETQWNEQFF. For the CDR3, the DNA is TGTGCCAGCAGCGAAACGCAGTGGAACGAGCAGTTCTTC.

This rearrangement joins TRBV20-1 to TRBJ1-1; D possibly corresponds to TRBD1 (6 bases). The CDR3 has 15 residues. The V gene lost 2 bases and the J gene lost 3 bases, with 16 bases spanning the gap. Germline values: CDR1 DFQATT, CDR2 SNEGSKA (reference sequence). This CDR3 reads CSARSTGLSYTEAFF. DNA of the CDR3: TGCAGTGCTAGATCGACAGGATTAAGTTACACTGAAGCTTTCTTT.

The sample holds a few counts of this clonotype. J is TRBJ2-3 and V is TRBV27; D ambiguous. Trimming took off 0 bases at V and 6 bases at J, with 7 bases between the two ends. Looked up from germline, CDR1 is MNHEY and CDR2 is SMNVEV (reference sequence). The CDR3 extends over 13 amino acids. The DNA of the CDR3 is TGTGCCAGCAGTTTATCGTCCTGGGATACGCAGTATTTT. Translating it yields CASSLSSWDTQYF.

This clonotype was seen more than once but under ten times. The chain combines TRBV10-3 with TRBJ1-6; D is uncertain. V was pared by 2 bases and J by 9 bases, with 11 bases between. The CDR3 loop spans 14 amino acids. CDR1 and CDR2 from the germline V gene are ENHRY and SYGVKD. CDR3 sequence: CAISEMVEVSPLHF. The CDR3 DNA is TGTGCCATCAGTGAGATGGTGGAGGTTTCACCCCTCCACTTT.

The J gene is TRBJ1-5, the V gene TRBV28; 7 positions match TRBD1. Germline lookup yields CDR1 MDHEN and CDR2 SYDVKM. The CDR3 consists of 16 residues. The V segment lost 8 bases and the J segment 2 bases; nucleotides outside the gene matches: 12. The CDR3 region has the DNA TGTGCCAGCGGGTCACAGGGGAAGGGAGGCAATCAGCCCCAGCATTTT. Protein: CASGSQGKGGNQPQHF.

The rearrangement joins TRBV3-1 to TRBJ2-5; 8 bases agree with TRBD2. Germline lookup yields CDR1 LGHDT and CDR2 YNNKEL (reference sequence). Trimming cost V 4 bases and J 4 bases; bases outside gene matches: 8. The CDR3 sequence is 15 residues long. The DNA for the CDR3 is TGTGCCAGCAGCCCCGGGGGGGCCGGGTTAGAGACCCAGTACTTC. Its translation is CASSPGGAGLETQYF.

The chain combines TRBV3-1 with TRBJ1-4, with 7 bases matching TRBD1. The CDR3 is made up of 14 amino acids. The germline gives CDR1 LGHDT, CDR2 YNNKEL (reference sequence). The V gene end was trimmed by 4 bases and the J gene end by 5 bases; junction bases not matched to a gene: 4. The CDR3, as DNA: TGTGCCAGCAGCCCGGCGGGACAGAATGAAAAACTGTTTTTT. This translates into CASSPAGQNEKLFF. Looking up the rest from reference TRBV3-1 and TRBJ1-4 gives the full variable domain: DTAVSQTPKYLVTQMGNDKSIKCEQNLGHDTMYWYKQDSKKFLKIMFSYNNKELIINETVPNRFSPKSPDKAHLNLHINSLELGDSAVYFCASSPAGQNEKLFFGSGTQLSVL.

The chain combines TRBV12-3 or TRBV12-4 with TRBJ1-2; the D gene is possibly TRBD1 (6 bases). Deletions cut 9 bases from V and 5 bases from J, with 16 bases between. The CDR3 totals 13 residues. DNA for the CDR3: TGTGCCAGTACAAAAAGGGGGGGATATGGCTACACCTTC. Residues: CASTKRGGYGYTF.

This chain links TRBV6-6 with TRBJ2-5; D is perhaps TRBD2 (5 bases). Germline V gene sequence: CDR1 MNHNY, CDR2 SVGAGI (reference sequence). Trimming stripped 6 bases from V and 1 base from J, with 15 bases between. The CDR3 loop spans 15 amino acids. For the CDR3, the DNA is TGTGCCAGCAGACCCGAGGGAGCTGTCCAAGAGACCCAGTACTTC. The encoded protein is CASRPEGAVQETQYF.

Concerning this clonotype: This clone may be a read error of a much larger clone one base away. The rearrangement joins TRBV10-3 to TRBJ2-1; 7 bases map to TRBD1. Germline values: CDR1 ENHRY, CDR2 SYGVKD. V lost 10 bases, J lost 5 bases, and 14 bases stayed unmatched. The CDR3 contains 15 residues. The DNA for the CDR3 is TGTGCCACCAGCACTCCGGGACAGACCAACAATGAGCAGTTCTTC. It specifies CATSTPGQTNNEQFF.

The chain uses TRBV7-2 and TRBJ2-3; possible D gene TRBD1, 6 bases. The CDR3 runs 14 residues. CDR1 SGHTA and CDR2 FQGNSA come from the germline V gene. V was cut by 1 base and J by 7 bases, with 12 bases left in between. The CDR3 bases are TGTGCCAGCAGCTTAGGAGGGGACATATATACGCAGTATTTT. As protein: CASSLGGDIYTQYF.

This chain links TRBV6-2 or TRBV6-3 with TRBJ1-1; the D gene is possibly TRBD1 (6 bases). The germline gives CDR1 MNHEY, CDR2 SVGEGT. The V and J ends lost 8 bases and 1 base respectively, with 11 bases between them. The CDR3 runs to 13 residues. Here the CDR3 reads CASGLDRNTEAFF. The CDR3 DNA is TGTGCCAGCGGTTTGGACAGGAACACTGAAGCTTTCTTT.

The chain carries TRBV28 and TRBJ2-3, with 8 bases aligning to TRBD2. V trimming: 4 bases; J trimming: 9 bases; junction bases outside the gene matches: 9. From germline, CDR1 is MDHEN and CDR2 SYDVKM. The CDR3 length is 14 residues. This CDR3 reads CASSSPGGGRTQYF. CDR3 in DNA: TGTGCCAGCAGTTCCCCCGGGGGGGGGAGAACGCAGTATTTT.

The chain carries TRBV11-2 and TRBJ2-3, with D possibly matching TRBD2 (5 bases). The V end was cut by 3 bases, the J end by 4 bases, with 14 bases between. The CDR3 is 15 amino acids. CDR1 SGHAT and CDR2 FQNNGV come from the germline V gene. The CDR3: CASSFRSGGSDTQYF. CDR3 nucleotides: TGTGCCAGCAGCTTCAGGAGCGGCGGGTCAGATACGCAGTATTTT.

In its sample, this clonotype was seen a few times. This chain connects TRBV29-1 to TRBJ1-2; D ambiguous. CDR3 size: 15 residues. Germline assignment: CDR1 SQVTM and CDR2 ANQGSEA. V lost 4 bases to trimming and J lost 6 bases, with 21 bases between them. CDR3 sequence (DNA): TGCAGCGTTGTGAAAACAGTGGGCGCCGGCCATGGCTACACCTTC. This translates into CSVVKTVGAGHGYTF.